This T cell receptor (beta chain) was sequenced for a study of metastatic and nonmetastatic thyroid tumors. Overall study results and limits: The reported finding was significantly higher TCR beta diversity in malignant thyroid tumors relative to benign nodules, in blood and tumor.

This CDR3 has 16 residues. CDR1 and CDR2 (germline): MNHNS, SASEGT. Deletions cut 0 bases from V and 4 bases from J, with 13 bases between. Original processing notes: For papillary thyroid cancer, a distant-metastasis classifier was constructed from CDR3 differences observed across clinicopathological groups. TCRdb re-called clones via MiXCR from the PCR reads. V and J calls and clone size were set by TCRdb, not the authors. The top ten clones hold around 5% of a sample with over 25,000 clones, 16% of them seen once. Relative to its sample, this clone is medium-sized. Its specificity is not known. Patients underwent thyroid surgery, and none had received any treatment before it.

This clonotype was obtained from a female donor with papillary thyroid cancer or a benign thyroid nodule (not recorded which). Some clones in this sample may be carry-over from other donors' samples. Sequenced sample: blood. The genes are TRBV6-1 and TRBJ2-1, with D maybe TRBD1 (5 bases). CDR3 DNA sequence: TGTGCCAGCAGTGAAGCGGGGCGATACCCTTACAATGAGCAGTTCTTC. This gives the protein CASSEAGRYPYNEQFF.